The 32 T cell receptor beta chains below all came from one sample that was sequenced in a study of blood T cell repertoires in COVID-19. Here immunoSEQ multiplex PCR was the method, and the copy in TCRdb shows in-frame clones only, minus some. Found here are 250,000 to 300,000 clones, 81% of them singletons; the top ten hold 2.5% to 3%. The material sequenced was peripheral blood. Every receptor here comes from a woman aged 55-69 years with active or convalescent COVID-19.

This chain links TRBV7-2 with TRBJ1-4; 7 nucleotides line up with TRBD1. After removal of 1 base from V and 8 bases from J, the junction contained 7 bases not matched to a gene. The CDR3 is made up of 15 amino acids. Germline CDR1 reads SGHTA; CDR2 reads FQGNSA. The CDR3 region is CASSLGRGWNEKLFF. The DNA of the CDR3 is TGTGCCAGCAGCTTAGGCAGGGGGTGGAACGAAAAACTGTTTTTT.

The rearrangement joins TRBV24-1 to TRBJ2-2; D possibly corresponds to TRBD2 (6 bases). The CDR3 covers 14 residues. V dropped 6 bases and J dropped 5 bases, with 12 bases sitting between them. Germline CDR1 and CDR2: KGHDR and SFDVKD. The chain's CDR3 is CATSLTGGTGELFF. The CDR3 DNA reads TGTGCCACCAGTCTAACCGGGGGTACCGGGGAGCTGTTTTTT.

This chain uses TRBV13 with TRBJ1-3, with 10 bases lining up with TRBD1. CDR1 and CDR2 (germline): PRHDT, FYEKMQ (reference sequence). The CDR3 length is 16 residues. Trimming at V came to 5 bases and at J to 0 bases, leaving 4 bases not matched to a gene. DNA for the CDR3: TGTGCCAGCAGCGGACAGGGGGGCCCCTCTGGAAACACCATATATTTT. Its protein product is CASSGQGGPSGNTIYF.

This clone was counted only a few times. This chain connects TRBV7-8 to TRBJ2-7; 8 bases agree with TRBD1. This CDR3 has 16 amino acids. CDR1 is SGHVS and CDR2 is FQNEAQ in the germline V gene. The junction had 15 bases not matched to a gene; V was cut back by 5 bases and J by 6 bases. The CDR3 protein is CASSRAAGQGTSEQYF. The DNA of the CDR3 is TGTGCCAGCAGCCGAGCGGCCGGACAGGGAACAAGCGAGCAGTACTTC.

The chain has TRBV12-5 and TRBJ1-1; the match to TRBD1 covers 11 bases. Germline V gene data show CDR1 as LGHNT and CDR2 as FRNRAP. V was pared by 6 bases and J by 6 bases, with 15 bases of the junction left unmatched. This CDR3 contains 17 residues. The DNA of the CDR3 is TGTGCTAGTGGCATCCGGGACAGGGGGTATCGGCCCCCTGAAGCTTTCTTT. Protein sequence: CASGIRDRGYRPPEAFF.

The chain joins TRBV5-4 to TRBJ2-1, with 9 positions matching TRBD1. The CDR3 is 15 amino acids. CDR1 and CDR2 (germline): SGHNT, YYREEE (reference sequence). V lost 4 bases to trimming and J lost 6 bases; unmatched junction nucleotides: 8. CDR3 in amino acids: CASSPVPGQGNEQFF. In DNA form, the CDR3 reads TGTGCCAGCAGCCCAGTTCCGGGACAGGGCAATGAGCAGTTCTTC.

The chain links TRBV19 to TRBJ1-1; D ambiguous. Germline CDR1 reads LNHDA; CDR2 reads SQIVND (reference sequence). V lost 10 bases and J lost 6, with 18 bases in between. The CDR3 has 13 residues. In DNA form, the CDR3 reads TGTGCCACCCGTTCTGGTTACTATTCTGAAGCTTTCTTT. As protein: CATRSGYYSEAFF.

The chain has TRBV29-1 and TRBJ2-4, with TRBD2 identical over 7 bases. J lost 7 bases, V lost 4 bases, and 1 base had no gene match. This CDR3 region has 11 residues. From germline, CDR1 is SQVTM and CDR2 ANQGSEA. Here the CDR3 reads CSVGEGNIQYF. CDR3 DNA: TGCAGCGTTGGGGAGGGGAACATTCAGTACTTC.

The chain has TRBV5-1 and TRBJ1-2; 10 positions agree with TRBD1. The J segment lost 4 bases and the V segment lost 3 bases, leaving 6 bases of the junction unmatched. Germline CDR1 SGHRS, CDR2 YFSETQ. The CDR3 has 15 residues. CDR3 nucleotides: TGCGCCAGCAGCTCCGAGACAGGGGGCCTCTATGGCTACACCTTC. Translated: CASSSETGGLYGYTF. Together with reference TRBV5-1 and TRBJ1-2, the CDR3 gives the full variable domain: KAGVTQTPRYLIKTRGQQVTLSCSPISGHRSVSWYQQTPGQGLQFLFEYFSETQRNKGNFPGRFSGRQFSNSRSEMNVSTLELGDSALYLCASSSETGGLYGYTFGSGTRLTVV.

J is TRBJ1-2 and V is TRBV25-1; D is ambiguous. From germline, CDR1 is MGHDK and CDR2 SYGVNS. V lost 0 bases, J lost 0 bases, and 11 bases lay in between. This CDR3 contains 16 residues. The DNA for the CDR3 is TGTGCCAGCAGTGAATATAAGGGAGGAGCTAACTATGGCTACACCTTC. It translates to CASSEYKGGANYGYTF.

This rearrangement joins TRBV7-2 to TRBJ2-1; 9 bases align to TRBD2. The CDR3 runs to 15 residues. CDR1 is SGHTA and CDR2 is FQGNSA in the germline V gene. After removal of 3 bases from V and 10 bases from J, the junction contained 10 bases not matched to a gene. Here the CDR3 DNA reads TGTGCCAGCAGCTTTAGCGGGGGACCTACAAGCGAGCAGTTCTTC. Translation gives CASSFSGGPTSEQFF.

This clone has a count of ten or more. The V and J genes are TRBV29-1 and TRBJ1-2; D is unresolved. V lost 3 bases and J lost 4, with 12 bases in between. The CDR3 is 13 residues long. Germline V gene sequence: CDR1 SQVTM, CDR2 ANQGSEA. In DNA form, the CDR3 reads TGCAGCGTTGATATCCCCTCGTCCTATGGCTACACCTTC. Translation: CSVDIPSSYGYTF.

The rearrangement uses TRBV12-5 and TRBJ2-1, with a tentative D call TRBD1 (5 bases). The length of the CDR3 is 17 residues. Germline CDR1 LGHNT, CDR2 FRNRAP. V lost 4 bases to trimming and J lost 0 bases, with 16 bases between them. The CDR3 DNA reads as TGTGCTAGTGGTTCCTTCAGGGCCAGGAGCTCCTACAATGAGCAGTTCTTC. It translates to CASGSFRARSSYNEQFF.

The V and J genes are TRBV18 and TRBJ2-7, with 9 bases identical to TRBD1. Germline CDR1 KGHSH, CDR2 LQKENI. This CDR3 comprises 14 residues. Unmatched junction bases numbered 4, after V lost 0 bases and J lost 7 bases. The chain's CDR3 is CASSPPDRGDEQYF. DNA of the CDR3: TGTGCCAGCTCACCACCGGACAGGGGTGATGAGCAGTACTTC.

The gene calls are TRBV21-1 and TRBJ2-5; TRBD2 reflects the table's D call only, with no check against the DNA. TRBV21-1 is reported as a pseudogene. The CDR3 length is 14 residues. The CDR3 nucleotides read TGTGCCAGCAGCCTAGCTAGGTGGAAAAAGACCCAGTACTTC. Amino acids: CASSLARWKKTQYF.

The chain employs TRBV7-9 and TRBJ2-7; no clear D. CDR1 is SEHNR and CDR2 is FQNEAQ in the germline V gene (reference sequence). The V gene lost 5 bases and the J gene lost 11 bases, with 13 bases spanning the gap. The CDR3 has 11 amino acids. CDR3 in DNA: TGTGCCAGCAGCCCTCTTTCCCGGGAGTACTTC. This sequence encodes CASSPLSREYF.

The V call is TRBV6-2 or TRBV6-3, the J call TRBJ2-7; D gene uncertain. V was cut by 6 bases and J by 1 base, with 7 bases left in between. From germline, CDR1 is MNHEY and CDR2 SVGEGT. This CDR3 spans 12 amino acids. The CDR3 nucleotides are TGTGCCAGCAGCGCACAGTCCTACGAGCAGTACTTC. It is translated as CASSAQSYEQYF.

The chain is built from TRBV7-9 and TRBJ1-5, with TRBD1 matching 10 bases. Germline-derived CDR1 and CDR2 are SEHNR and FQNEAQ (reference sequence). Losses at the gene ends were 5 bases for V and 6 bases for J; bases not matched to a gene: 4. The length of the CDR3 is 14 residues. DNA of the CDR3: TGTGCCAGCAGCATGACAGGGGGCGGTCAGCCCCAGCATTTT. Encoded protein: CASSMTGGGQPQHF.

Here the CDR3 reads CASSPRGQGYEQYF. DNA for the CDR3: TGTGCCAGCAGCCCTAGGGGGCAGGGCTACGAGCAGTACTTC. The chain has TRBV7-9 and TRBJ2-7; 7 bases match TRBD1. CDR1 and CDR2 from the germline V gene are SEHNR and FQNEAQ (reference sequence). The V segment lost 5 bases and the J segment 3 bases; nucleotides outside the gene matches: 7. CDR3 size: 14 residues.

The sample holds a few counts of this clone. The gene calls are TRBV27 and TRBJ2-5, with 8 positions matching TRBD1. CDR1 and CDR2 from the germline V gene are MNHEY and SMNVEV (reference sequence). The V segment lost 6 bases and the J segment 3 bases; nucleotides outside the gene matches: 9. CDR3 length equals 15 residues. CDR3 region: CASSQTRGREETQYF. The CDR3 bases are TGTGCCAGCAGCCAGACCAGGGGGCGCGAAGAGACCCAGTACTTC.

This clone was picked up one time. This chain connects TRBV19 to TRBJ1-1; no reliable D call. The CDR3 contains 11 residues. With 11 bases removed from V and 1 base from J, the gap between germline ends came to 8 bases. Per germline, CDR1 LNHDA and CDR2 SQIVND (reference sequence). The CDR3 DNA is TGTGCCTCGGAGGAGAACACTGAAGCTTTCTTT. It yields the protein CASEENTEAFF.

A remark on this clone: At the DNA level, this CDR3 is encoded by other sequences in the same sample as well. The chain combines TRBV3-1 (or the pseudogene TRBV3-2) with TRBJ1-4, with D perhaps TRBD1 (5 bases). Trimming removed 6 bases from V and 6 bases from J, with 20 bases in between. The CDR3 extends over 16 amino acids. Germline V CDR1 and CDR2: LGHDT, YNNKEL (reference sequence). The CDR3 reads CASSWGSQGGDEKLFF. The CDR3 DNA is TGTGCCAGCAGTTGGGGGAGTCAGGGAGGGGATGAAAAACTGTTTTTT.

The chain couples TRBV6-5 to TRBJ2-5; unclear D gene. The V and J ends lost 6 bases and 5 bases respectively, with 13 bases between them. CDR1 is MNHEY, CDR2 SVGAGI, per germline. There are 13 residues in the CDR3. CDR3 loop: CASSPQVRETQYF. CDR3 DNA sequence: TGTGCCAGCAGCCCCCAAGTGCGGGAGACCCAGTACTTC.

The CDR3 here is CASSSQIRGGLTYEQYF. CDR3 nucleotides: TGTGCCAGCAGCTCCCAGATAAGGGGGGGCCTCACCTACGAGCAGTACTTC. V is TRBV7-9 and J is TRBJ2-7, with a possible D match to TRBD2 (7 bases). V was pared by 4 bases and J by 2 bases, with 21 bases between. CDR1 and CDR2 from the germline V gene are SEHNR and FQNEAQ (reference sequence). This CDR3 has 17 amino acids.

This clone showed up just once. This chain uses TRBV28 with TRBJ1-1; D not certain. CDR1 MDHEN and CDR2 SYDVKM come from the germline V gene. This CDR3 has 12 residues. Trimming removed 5 bases at V and 5 bases at J, with 9 bases between. CDR3 nucleotide sequence: TGTGCCAGCAGTCCTCCGCGGACTGAAGCTTTCTTT. This encodes CASSPPRTEAFF.

V is TRBV6-5 and J is TRBJ2-1, with unresolved D. The CDR3 covers 13 residues. Germline V gene lookup returns CDR1 MNHEY and CDR2 SVGAGI. Trimming cost V 2 bases and J 5 bases, with 7 bases left between them. The CDR3 nucleotides are TGTGCCAGCAGTTACCGGGTCGACAATGAGCAGTTCTTC. Encoded protein: CASSYRVDNEQFF.

The chain joins TRBV5-1 to TRBJ2-3; weak D call: TRBD2 (5 bases). CDR1 and CDR2 (germline): SGHRS, YFSETQ. CDR3 length: 11 amino acids. Trimming stripped 4 bases from V and 5 bases from J, with 5 bases between. CDR3 region: CASSEGDTQYF. DNA of the CDR3: TGCGCCAGCAGCGAGGGAGATACGCAGTATTTT.

This clone has just one count. The V call is TRBV19, the J call TRBJ1-1, with D possibly matching TRBD1 (5 bases). The germline V gene encodes CDR1 LNHDA and CDR2 SQIVND (reference sequence). V lost 7 bases and J 5 bases, leaving 8 bases between the germline ends. CDR3 length: 11 residues. CDR3 amino acids: CASIGGTEAFF. In nucleotides, the CDR3 is TGTGCCAGTATCGGGGGGACTGAAGCTTTCTTT.

This clone was picked up a small number of times. The chain combines TRBV4-1 with TRBJ2-3; TRBD1 is a possible D gene (6 bases). This CDR3 has 16 residues. Trimming pared 0 bases from V and 4 bases from J, leaving 14 bases between. The V gene's germline CDR1 is MGHRA and CDR2 YSYEKL. CDR3 bases: TGCGCCAGCAGCCAAGATCACCCGCAGGGGTCAGATACGCAGTATTTT. Amino acids: CASSQDHPQGSDTQYF.

Remarks on this clone: Other DNA sequences from this sample encode an identical CDR3 as well. The gene calls are TRBV20-1 and TRBJ1-5; 7 nucleotides agree with TRBD1. This CDR3 region has 14 residues. Germline CDR1 reads DFQATT; CDR2 reads SNEGSKA (reference sequence). J was trimmed by 4 bases and V by 3 bases; bases with no gene match: 6. The CDR3 protein is CSASRRGLNQPQHF. Written as DNA, the CDR3 is TGCAGTGCTAGTAGAAGGGGGCTTAATCAGCCCCAGCATTTT.

The V gene is TRBV6-6, the J gene TRBJ1-2; weak D call: TRBD1 (5 bases). The germline V and J ends were trimmed by 6 bases and 2 bases, with 16 bases remaining between them. This CDR3 contains 15 residues. Germline V lookup: CDR1 MNHNY, CDR2 SVGAGI (reference sequence). In DNA form, the CDR3 reads TGTGCCAGCAGCCGCGCGGGGGGAGGAAACTATGGCTACACCTTC. The encoded protein is CASSRAGGGNYGYTF.

The gene calls are TRBV24-1 and TRBJ2-1; TRBD2 matches at 7 bases. The CDR3 runs 15 residues. From germline, CDR1 is KGHDR and CDR2 SFDVKD. V lost 5 bases and J lost 4; bases outside the gene matches: 7. The CDR3 DNA reads as TGTGCCACCAGTGCAACTAGCGCGGTGTACAATGAGCAGTTCTTC. It codes for CATSATSAVYNEQFF.